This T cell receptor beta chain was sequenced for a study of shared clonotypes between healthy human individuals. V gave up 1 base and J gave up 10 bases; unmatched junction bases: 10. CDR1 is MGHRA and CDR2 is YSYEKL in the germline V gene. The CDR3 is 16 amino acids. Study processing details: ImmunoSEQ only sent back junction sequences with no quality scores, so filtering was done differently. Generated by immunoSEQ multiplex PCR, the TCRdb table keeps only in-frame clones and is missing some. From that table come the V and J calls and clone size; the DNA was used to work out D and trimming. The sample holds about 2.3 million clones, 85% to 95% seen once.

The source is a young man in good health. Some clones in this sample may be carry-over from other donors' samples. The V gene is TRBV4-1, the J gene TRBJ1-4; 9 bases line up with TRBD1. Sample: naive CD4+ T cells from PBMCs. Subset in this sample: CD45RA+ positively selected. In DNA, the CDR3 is TGCGCCAGCAGCCAAGGGTTAAGGGACAGGGCAGGAAAACTGTTTTTT. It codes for CASSQGLRDRAGKLFF.